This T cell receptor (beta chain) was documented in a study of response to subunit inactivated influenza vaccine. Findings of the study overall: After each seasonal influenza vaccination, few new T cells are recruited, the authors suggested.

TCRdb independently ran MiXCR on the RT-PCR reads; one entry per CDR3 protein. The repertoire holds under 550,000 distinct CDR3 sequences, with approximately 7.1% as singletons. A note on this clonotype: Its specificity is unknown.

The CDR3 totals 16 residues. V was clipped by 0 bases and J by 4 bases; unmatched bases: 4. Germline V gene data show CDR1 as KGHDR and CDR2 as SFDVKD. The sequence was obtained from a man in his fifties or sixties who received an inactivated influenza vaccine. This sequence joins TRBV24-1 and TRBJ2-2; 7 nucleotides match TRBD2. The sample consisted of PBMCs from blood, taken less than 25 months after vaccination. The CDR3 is CATSDLYAGVTGELFF. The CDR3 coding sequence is TGTGCCACCAGTGATTTGTACGCGGGAGTCACCGGGGAGCTGTTTTTT.